This entry lists 5 T cell receptor beta chains sequenced from one sample in a study of T cells expressing NK-cell markers. TCRdb reprocessed the 5' RACE reads and keeps a single row for each CDR3 protein, giving no DNA. The table lists roughly 390,000 distinct CDR3 sequences. Material: blood T cells: a sorted CD56 or NKG2C T cell subset, CD4+ or CD8+ T cells, or bulk PBMC T cells (not recorded which). The receptors come from a man aged 18 to 69 in good health.

The rearrangement joins TRBV6-2 or TRBV6-3 to TRBJ1-5; TCRdb reports TRBD1, a call that lacks DNA to check it against. There are 15 residues in the CDR3. Per germline, CDR1 MNHEY and CDR2 SVGEGT. The CDR3 region is CASRRRDGGLWPQHF.

The chain carries TRBV30 and TRBJ1-2. CDR3 length: 12 residues. In germline, CDR1 is GTSNPN, CDR2 SVGIG (reference sequence). The CDR3 reads CATLGGNYGYTF.

The CDR3 loop is CATSDPVATDGYTF. The genes are TRBV24-1 and TRBJ1-2. The CDR3 loop spans 14 amino acids. CDR1 KGHDR and CDR2 SFDVKD come from the germline V gene.

The V gene is TRBV4-2, the J gene TRBJ2-4; the D call from TCRdb, TRBD1, cannot be confirmed without DNA. Per germline, CDR1 LGHNA and CDR2 YNFKEQ. This CDR3 spans 15 amino acids. CDR3 protein: CASSQVGTEGDTVVF.

This chain links TRBV10-2 with TRBJ2-7; TCRdb names TRBD2, which stays unverified in the absence of DNA. The CDR3 has 13 amino acids. Germline CDR1 WSHSY, CDR2 SAAADI. The CDR3 protein is CASKGGSSYEQYF.